The T cell receptor (beta chain) under discussion was sequenced for a study of blood T cell repertoires in COVID-19. About the research overall: Researchers got acute and convalescent COVID-19 samples from the United States, Italy and Spain. The analysed material was cDNA or gDNA that came from T cells, B-cell-depleted T cells, or PBMCs.

This clone has only one observation. Per the authors' pipeline: How many nucleated cells were present was estimated from reference gene primer amplification. Only in-frame clones appear in the TCRdb table, and some are missing; sequencing was by immunoSEQ multiplex PCR. V, J and clone size derive from that table, while D and trimming were established from the DNA sequence. In the table there are about 140,000 clones, roughly 85% of which are singletons. The TCR originated in a man in his fifties or sixties with acute or convalescent COVID-19. The specimen sequenced was peripheral blood.

CDR3 in amino acids: CATSRERQGRTGANVLTF. For the CDR3, the DNA is TGTGCCACCAGCAGAGAGAGGCAGGGAAGGACTGGGGCCAACGTCCTGACTTTC. The gene calls are TRBV15 and TRBJ2-6, with D tentatively TRBD1 (5 bases). The CDR3 is 18 residues long. Germline V gene lookup returns CDR1 LNHNV and CDR2 YYDKDF (reference sequence). V was shortened by 0 bases and J by 2 bases, with 14 bases between the two germline ends.